The TCR beta chain described here comes from a study of OX40 agonist ivuxolimab in advanced cancers. Trimming stripped 1 base from V and 0 bases from J, with 5 bases between. CDR3 size: 14 residues. Germline V lookup: CDR1 SGHNT, CDR2 YYREEE (reference sequence). With regard to this clone: The antigen remains unidentified.

Study-wide results and caveats: Expanded peripheral T-cell antigen specificity went undetermined. In CD8+ T cells, expanded clones were on average more numerous than in CD4+.

Some clones are missing from TCRdb's copy, which holds only in-frame ones; the method was immunoSEQ multiplex PCR. The sample holds tens of thousands of clones, 88% seen once. This TCR derives from an adult with an advanced solid tumor such as melanoma, head and neck, liver or kidney cancer. The V and J genes are TRBV5-4 and TRBJ1-3; D remains ambiguous. This sample comprised CD4+ or CD8+ T cells sorted from blood, obtained in a trial of the OX40 agonist ivuxolimab. The CDR3 spells CASSLSLSGNTIYF. The CDR3 DNA sequence: TGTGCCAGCAGCTTGTCTCTCTCTGGAAACACCATATATTTT.